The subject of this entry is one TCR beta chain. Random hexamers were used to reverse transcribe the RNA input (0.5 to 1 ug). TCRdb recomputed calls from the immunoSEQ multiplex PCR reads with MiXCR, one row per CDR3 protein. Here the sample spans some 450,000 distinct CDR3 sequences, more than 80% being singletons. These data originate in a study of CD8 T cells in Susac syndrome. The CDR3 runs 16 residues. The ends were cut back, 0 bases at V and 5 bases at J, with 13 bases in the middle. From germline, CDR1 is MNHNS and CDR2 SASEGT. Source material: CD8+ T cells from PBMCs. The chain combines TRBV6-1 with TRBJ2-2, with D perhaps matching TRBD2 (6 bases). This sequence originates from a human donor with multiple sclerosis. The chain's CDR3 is CASSEAEYGGTGELFF. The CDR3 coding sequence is TGTGCCAGCAGTGAAGCGGAGTATGGGGGGACCGGGGAGCTGTTTTTT.